These T cell receptor beta chains were read from a single sample in a study of blood T cell repertoires in COVID-19. Only in-frame clones appear in the TCRdb table, and some are missing; sequencing was by immunoSEQ multiplex PCR. The sample includes fewer than 400,000 clones, 80% to 90% of them seen just once. Source material: PBMCs or T cells enriched from blood (not recorded which). The receptors here all came from a man aged 25 to 40 who had recovered from COVID-19. CDR3s include the opening cysteine and the closing phenylalanine or tryptophan.

v_call: TRBV11-2
j_call: TRBJ2-1
cdr3_length: 15
cdr3_aa: CASSSTSGGYNEQFF

v_call: TRBV6-5
j_call: TRBJ1-6
cdr3_length: 13
cdr3_aa: CASSRKTGDNLHF

v_call: TRBV9
j_call: TRBJ2-3
cdr3_length: 17
cdr3_aa: CASSVGVWLAATDTQYF

v_call: TRBV10-3
j_call: TRBJ1-4
cdr3_length: 13
cdr3_aa: CAIAGVTNEKLFF

v_call: TRBV2
j_call: TRBJ2-1
cdr3_length: 12
cdr3_aa: CASKPVHNEQFF

v_call: TRBV7-3
j_call: TRBJ2-1
cdr3_length: 16
cdr3_aa: CASSSQGTSAYNEQFF

v_call: TRBV5-1
j_call: TRBJ1-6
cdr3_length: 15
cdr3_aa: CASAGDSSYNSPLHF

v_call: TRBV10-1
j_call: TRBJ2-1
cdr3_length: 17
cdr3_aa: CASSESVSGTGLSEQFF

v_call: TRBV18
j_call: TRBJ1-6
cdr3_length: 14
cdr3_aa: CASSSDRGASPLHF

v_call: TRBV15
j_call: TRBJ1-2
cdr3_length: 14
cdr3_aa: CATSRDSGTQGYTF

v_call: TRBV5-1
j_call: TRBJ1-2
cdr3_length: 16
cdr3_aa: CASSPRGIPANYGYTF

v_call: TRBV20-1
j_call: TRBJ2-7
cdr3_length: 11
cdr3_aa: CSAPRRDEQYF

v_call: TRBV5-1
j_call: TRBJ2-3
cdr3_length: 16
cdr3_aa: CASSRTSGGAADTQYF

v_call: TRBV14
j_call: TRBJ2-2
cdr3_length: 14
cdr3_aa: CAIRDRDYTGELFF

v_call: TRBV3-1/TRBV3-2
j_call: TRBJ2-5
cdr3_length: 16
cdr3_aa: CASSQPGQGSWETQYF

v_call: TRBV28
j_call: TRBJ1-2
cdr3_length: 13
cdr3_aa: CASYHRDVYGYTF

v_call: TRBV24-1
j_call: TRBJ2-5
cdr3_length: 14
cdr3_aa: CATSSGGAGETQYF

v_call: TRBV28
j_call: TRBJ1-1
cdr3_length: 12
cdr3_aa: CASSSGSAEAFF

v_call: TRBV19
j_call: TRBJ2-2
cdr3_length: 15
cdr3_aa: CASSTREWNTGELFF

v_call: TRBV9
j_call: TRBJ2-1
cdr3_length: 18
cdr3_aa: CASSEGTSGGWAYNEQFF

v_call: TRBV5-1
j_call: TRBJ1-1
cdr3_length: 15
cdr3_aa: CASSLMRVPDTEAFF

v_call: TRBV27
j_call: TRBJ2-2
cdr3_length: 12
cdr3_aa: CASSLLSGELFF

v_call: TRBV5-5
j_call: TRBJ1-2
cdr3_length: 17
cdr3_aa: CASSLDGTAFGWYGYTF

v_call: TRBV20-1
j_call: TRBJ2-4
cdr3_length: 15
cdr3_aa: CSASRGALAKNIQYF

v_call: TRBV20-1
j_call: TRBJ2-1
cdr3_length: 11
cdr3_aa: CSASVEVEQFF

v_call: TRBV24-1
j_call: TRBJ2-5
cdr3_length: 16
cdr3_aa: CATSDASGGLKETQYF

v_call: TRBV5-1
j_call: TRBJ2-2
cdr3_length: 14
cdr3_aa: CASSIGQPTGELFF

v_call: TRBV5-4
j_call: TRBJ2-6
cdr3_length: 17
cdr3_aa: CASSGQGRAPGANVLTF

v_call: TRBV7-9
j_call: TRBJ1-4
cdr3_length: 14
cdr3_aa: CASSSQGGRKKLFF

v_call: TRBV5-8
j_call: TRBJ1-2
cdr3_length: 14
cdr3_aa: CASRNWKGLHGYTF

v_call: TRBV27
j_call: TRBJ1-6
cdr3_length: 14
cdr3_aa: CASSFQVVGSPLHF

v_call: TRBV6-5
j_call: TRBJ1-2
cdr3_length: 14
cdr3_aa: CASSPRGSNYGYTF

v_call: TRBV5-4
j_call: TRBJ1-2
cdr3_length: 13
cdr3_aa: CASNQQGSYGYTF

v_call: TRBV18
j_call: TRBJ2-1
cdr3_length: 17
cdr3_aa: CASSPPTRGGSYNEQFF

v_call: TRBV5-8
j_call: TRBJ1-1
cdr3_length: 15
cdr3_aa: CASSLTGERSTEAFF

v_call: TRBV28
j_call: TRBJ2-7
cdr3_length: 14
cdr3_aa: CASDPGGRSYEQYF

v_call: TRBV18
j_call: TRBJ2-7
cdr3_length: 16
cdr3_aa: CASSPRPGLAGGEQYF

v_call: TRBV7-9
j_call: TRBJ1-3
cdr3_length: 13
cdr3_aa: CASSRQGGNTIYF

v_call: TRBV2
j_call: TRBJ2-3
cdr3_length: 14
cdr3_aa: CASSETGGIDTQYF

v_call: TRBV29-1
j_call: TRBJ2-5
cdr3_length: 14
cdr3_aa: CSVQIGHRQETQYF

v_call: TRBV18
j_call: TRBJ1-2
cdr3_length: 16
cdr3_aa: CASSPTRGRRDYGYTF

v_call: TRBV3-1/TRBV3-2
j_call: TRBJ1-5
cdr3_length: 15
cdr3_aa: CASSQTPGQEIPQHF

v_call: TRBV18
j_call: TRBJ2-3
cdr3_length: 14
cdr3_aa: CASSPPSGTDTQYF

v_call: TRBV12-3/TRBV12-4
j_call: TRBJ2-5
cdr3_length: 13
cdr3_aa: CATLGDYQETQYF

v_call: TRBV11-2
j_call: TRBJ2-1
cdr3_length: 15
cdr3_aa: CASSRGTGSYNEQFF

v_call: TRBV6-5
j_call: TRBJ1-5
cdr3_length: 15
cdr3_aa: CASSSRTGGDQPQHF